One and the same sample provided the 30 T cell receptor beta chains below, sequenced in a study of blood T cell repertoires in COVID-19. Clones were read by immunoSEQ multiplex PCR, and TCRdb kept only the in-frame ones, dropping some. The table records approximately 250,000 clones, around 87% of them present only once. Sequencing was performed on peripheral blood. The source of these receptors is a woman aged 55-75 years with COVID-19, enrolled during active disease.

The V call is TRBV28, the J call TRBJ1-5; D may be TRBD1 (5 bases). The germline CDR1 and CDR2 sequences are MDHEN and SYDVKM. The CDR3 is 14 amino acids. The V gene lost 6 bases and the J gene lost 4 bases, with 13 bases spanning the gap. As DNA, the CDR3 is TGTGCCAGCAGCGGGGGTGGGGTGAATCAGCCCCAGCATTTT. This codes for CASSGGGVNQPQHF.

This clone has only one observation. This chain joins TRBV5-1 and TRBJ1-2; D is possibly TRBD1 (6 bases). The CDR3 has 14 amino acids. Trimming took off 0 bases at V and 4 bases at J, with 10 bases between the two ends. Germline V gene lookup returns CDR1 SGHRS and CDR2 YFSETQ. CDR3: CASSLEGVSYGYTF. CDR3 DNA sequence: TGCGCCAGCAGCTTGGAGGGGGTATCCTATGGCTACACCTTC.

This rearrangement joins TRBV20-1 to TRBJ2-5; TRBD2 aligns across 15 bases. The germline CDR1 and CDR2 sequences are DFQATT and SNEGSKA (reference sequence). The CDR3 has 17 residues. V shed 3 bases, J shed 4 bases, and the junction held 9 bases outside the gene matches. The CDR3 DNA is TGCAGTGCTAGTTCGGGACTAGCGGGAGGACGAGTAGAGACCCAGTACTTC. Translating it yields CSASSGLAGGRVETQYF.

The chain couples TRBV18 to TRBJ2-7, with TRBD1 matching over 8 bases. Per germline, CDR1 KGHSH and CDR2 LQKENI. The CDR3 sequence is 14 residues long. J lost 6 bases, V lost 5 bases, and 9 bases had no gene match. The CDR3 DNA is TGTGCCAGCTCATCTGGACAGGGCTCGGTCGAGCAGTACTTC. Translated: CASSSGQGSVEQYF.

This clone has a handful of counts. The genes are TRBV7-2 and TRBJ2-7; TRBD1 might be the D (6 bases). V lost 3 bases and J lost 2, with 8 bases in between. The CDR3 is 13 residues long. Germline values: CDR1 SGHTA, CDR2 FQGNSA. CDR3 sequence reads: CASSFTGTYEQYF. CDR3 nucleotide sequence: TGTGCCAGCAGCTTCACAGGGACCTACGAGCAGTACTTC. The full variable domain, its missing parts supplied by reference TRBV7-2 and TRBJ2-7, is GAGVSQSPSNKVTEKGKDVELRCDPISGHTALYWYRQSLGQGLEFLIYFQGNSAPDKSGLPSDRFSAERTGGSVSTLTIQRTQQEDSAVYLCASSFTGTYEQYFGPGTRLTVT.

V usage is TRBV28 and J usage is TRBJ1-1, with 8 bases identical to TRBD1. The germline V gene has CDR1 MDHEN and CDR2 SYDVKM. V lost 5 bases and J lost 3; bases outside the gene matches: 8. The CDR3 covers 15 residues. The CDR3 coding sequence is TGTGCCAGCAGTCCCACAGGGGGAAGGGACACTGAAGCTTTCTTT. Its translation is CASSPTGGRDTEAFF.

The DNA of the CDR3 is TGTGCCAGCAGCCTCACTAGCGGTACGAACACCGGGGAGCTGTTTTTT. As protein: CASSLTSGTNTGELFF. The rearrangement links TRBV7-9 to TRBJ2-2, with TRBD2 identical over 8 bases. The length of the CDR3 is 16 residues. V was pared by 5 bases and J by 0 bases, with 5 bases of the junction left unmatched. Germline CDR1 reads SEHNR; CDR2 reads FQNEAQ (reference sequence).

This sequence joins TRBV10-1 and TRBJ2-5; TRBD1 matches 8 bases. This CDR3 spans 15 amino acids. The germline V gene has CDR1 WNHNN and CDR2 SYGVQD (reference sequence). Trimming cost V 5 bases and J 2 bases; bases outside gene matches: 7. The CDR3 sequence is CASSSEQGGQETQYF. The DNA of the CDR3 is TGCGCCAGCAGTTCCGAACAGGGGGGACAAGAGACCCAGTACTTC.

V gene TRBV9 combines with J gene TRBJ1-1; tentatively, D is TRBD1 (6 bases). The V end was cut by 2 bases, the J end by 4 bases, with 18 bases between. The CDR3 is made up of 16 amino acids. Germline CDR1 SGDLS, CDR2 YYNGEE. This CDR3 reads CASSVSTTGLGTEAFF. The CDR3 bases are TGTGCCAGCAGCGTCTCTACCACAGGGTTGGGCACTGAAGCTTTCTTT.

This clone is a singleton in its sample. The J gene is TRBJ1-4, the V gene TRBV7-2; possibly TRBD1 for D (5 bases). V lost 6 bases to trimming and J lost 7 bases, with 15 bases between them. Germline-derived CDR1 and CDR2 are SGHTA and FQGNSA. The CDR3 runs to 14 residues. The CDR3, as DNA: TGTGCCAGCAGTTACGGGGCAGCGGGTGAAAAACTGTTTTTT. This translates into CASSYGAAGEKLFF.

The chain combines TRBV24-1 with TRBJ2-5; TRBD1 matches at 10 bases. Unmatched junction bases numbered 7, after V lost 5 bases and J lost 5 bases. The CDR3 is 15 residues long. The V gene's germline CDR1 is KGHDR and CDR2 SFDVKD. CDR3 loop: CATSARQGARETQYF. The DNA for the CDR3 is TGTGCCACCAGTGCGCGACAGGGGGCGAGGGAGACCCAGTACTTC.

This clone appeared a single time. The genes are TRBV28 and TRBJ2-1, with TRBD2 identical over 9 bases. The CDR3 is 14 amino acids. Germline-derived CDR1 and CDR2 are MDHEN and SYDVKM. V dropped 6 bases and J dropped 8; count of bases not matched to a gene: 8. The CDR3 sequence: CASRVAGGPHEQFF. As DNA, the CDR3 is TGTGCCAGCAGGGTGGCGGGAGGGCCCCATGAGCAGTTCTTC.

The gene calls are TRBV18 and TRBJ2-5; D not certain. V lost 3 bases, J lost 0 bases, and 5 bases lay in between. Germline V gives CDR1 KGHSH, CDR2 LQKENI. The CDR3 extends over 13 amino acids. The CDR3 reads CASSPPYQETQYF. The DNA for the CDR3 is TGTGCCAGCTCACCCCCGTACCAAGAGACCCAGTACTTC. Full variable domain (remainder filled in from reference TRBV18 and TRBJ2-5): NAGVMQNPRHLVRRRGQEARLRCSPMKGHSHVYWYRQLPEEGLKFMVYLQKENIIDESGMPKERFSAEFPKEGPSILRIQQVVRGDSAAYFCASSPPYQETQYFGPGTRLLVL.

The chain links TRBV7-2 to TRBJ2-3; tentative D call: TRBD1 (6 bases). V shed 2 bases and J shed 9 bases, with 9 bases lying between them. Per germline, CDR1 SGHTA and CDR2 FQGNSA. CDR3 length: 12 amino acids. The CDR3 nucleotides are TGTGCCAGCAGCTTATACAGGGCCACGCAGTATTTT. Amino acid sequence: CASSLYRATQYF.

This clone was detected only once. The rearrangement links TRBV28 to TRBJ2-1, with 10 bases that match TRBD1. This CDR3 contains 17 residues. J lost 1 base, V lost 1 base, and 4 bases had no gene match. Germline loops: CDR1 MDHEN, CDR2 SYDVKM. Written as DNA, the CDR3 is TGTGCCAGCAGTTTATCCGGGACAGGGGTTTCCTACAATGAGCAGTTCTTC. Translated: CASSLSGTGVSYNEQFF.

This clone was detected only a few times. The chain is built from TRBV20-1 and TRBJ2-7; TRBD2 matches 10 bases. CDR1 DFQATT and CDR2 SNEGSKA come from the germline V gene (reference sequence). This CDR3 has 11 amino acids. V was clipped by 7 bases and J by 4 bases; unmatched bases: 1. The CDR3 spells CSGLAGYEQYF. In DNA form, the CDR3 reads TGCAGTGGACTAGCGGGTTACGAGCAGTACTTC.

In DNA, the CDR3 is TGCGCCAGCAGCTCCAGTGCGGGAGGGCCCGATACGCAGTATTTT. It is translated as CASSSSAGGPDTQYF. The chain uses TRBV5-1 and TRBJ2-3; TRBD2 aligns across 9 bases. The germline CDR1 and CDR2 sequences are SGHRS and YFSETQ. V was clipped by 3 bases and J by 6 bases; unmatched bases: 8. The CDR3 covers 15 residues.

The chain carries TRBV27 and TRBJ2-2; D perhaps matches TRBD2 (6 bases). The CDR3 totals 14 residues. V lost 2 bases and J 2 bases, leaving 6 bases between the germline ends. In germline, CDR1 is MNHEY, CDR2 SMNVEV (reference sequence). As DNA, the CDR3 is TGTGCCAGCAGTTTAGCGGGAAACACCGGGGAGCTGTTTTTT. This gives the protein CASSLAGNTGELFF.

The rearrangement links TRBV7-8 to TRBJ2-1; 9 bases line up with TRBD2. The V gene end was trimmed by 5 bases and the J gene end by 4 bases; junction bases not matched to a gene: 6. Germline-derived CDR1 and CDR2 are SGHVS and FQNEAQ. The CDR3 loop spans 15 amino acids. CDR3 loop: CASSALTSGYNEQFF. In DNA form, the CDR3 reads TGTGCCAGCAGCGCCCTGACTAGCGGTTACAATGAGCAGTTCTTC.

V usage is TRBV11-2 and J usage is TRBJ1-2; 11 bases agree with TRBD1. V trimming: 3 bases; J trimming: 0 bases; junction bases outside the gene matches: 6. Germline-derived CDR1 and CDR2 are SGHAT and FQNNGV. This CDR3 comprises 17 residues. CDR3 in amino acids: CASSFGQGALSNYGYTF. The DNA of the CDR3 is TGTGCCAGCAGCTTCGGACAGGGGGCGCTTTCTAACTATGGCTACACCTTC.

The genes are TRBV5-4 and TRBJ1-2; the D is unclear. Looked up from germline, CDR1 is SGHNT and CDR2 is YYREEE (reference sequence). CDR3 size: 13 residues. V lost 2 bases and J 5 bases, leaving 10 bases between the germline ends. The CDR3 protein is CASSLRQAYGYTF. The CDR3 DNA sequence: TGTGCCAGCAGCTTAAGGCAGGCTTATGGCTACACCTTC.

In nucleotides, the CDR3 is TGTGCCAGCAGGATAGAGGTGCTGAACACTGAAGCTTTCTTT. Translating gives CASRIEVLNTEAFF. The V call is TRBV6-5, the J call TRBJ1-1; D is ambiguous. V gave up 6 bases and J gave up 0 bases, with 11 bases separating them. The CDR3 consists of 14 residues. In germline, CDR1 is MNHEY, CDR2 SVGAGI.

The chain recombines TRBV5-4 with TRBJ2-3; D remains unclear. CDR1 and CDR2 (germline): SGHNT, YYREEE (reference sequence). The CDR3 sequence is 12 residues long. V shed 0 bases and J shed 8 bases, with 7 bases lying between them. The CDR3 bases are TGTGCCAGCAGCTTGGACAGCCTTACGCAGTATTTT. Its protein is CASSLDSLTQYF.

The rearrangement links TRBV6-2 or TRBV6-3 to TRBJ1-1; D gene unclear. Germline CDR1 MNHEY, CDR2 SVGEGT. This CDR3 is 14 amino acids long. Trimming left V 2 bases short and J 7 bases short, with 14 bases between. CDR3 in amino acids: CASSYGGPRIEAFF. Written as DNA, the CDR3 is TGTGCCAGCAGTTACGGTGGGCCCCGGATTGAAGCTTTCTTT.

The chain uses TRBV6-5 and TRBJ2-1; weak D call: TRBD1 (6 bases). Germline V gives CDR1 MNHEY, CDR2 SVGAGI. V lost 2 bases, J lost 2 bases, and 10 bases lay in between. This CDR3 spans 15 amino acids. CDR3 bases: TGTGCCAGCAGTTACGAAGGACAGCCCTACAATGAGCAGTTCTTC. Its translation: CASSYEGQPYNEQFF.

CDR3: CASRELYQGSYEQYF. Here the CDR3 DNA reads TGCGCCAGCAGGGAGTTGTATCAGGGATCCTACGAGCAGTACTTC. The rearrangement uses TRBV5-1 and TRBJ2-7; a weak D match, TRBD1 (5 bases). The CDR3 spans 15 residues. Trimming took off 5 bases at V and 1 base at J, with 16 bases between the two ends. Germline V CDR1 and CDR2: SGHRS, YFSETQ.

This rearrangement joins TRBV28 to TRBJ2-3, with 9 bases aligning to TRBD2. This CDR3 is built from 15 residues. Per the germline V gene, CDR1 is MDHEN and CDR2 is SYDVKM. Losses at the gene ends were 7 bases for V and 2 bases for J; bases not matched to a gene: 7. This chain's CDR3 is CASIPGLAYTDTQYF. The CDR3 DNA sequence: TGTGCCAGCATCCCGGGACTAGCATACACAGATACGCAGTATTTT.

The chain uses TRBV10-1 and TRBJ2-7; 10 bases are a match to TRBD2. The J segment lost 5 bases and the V segment lost 5 bases, leaving 6 bases of the junction unmatched. This CDR3 has 14 amino acids. Germline V gene lookup returns CDR1 WNHNN and CDR2 SYGVQD (reference sequence). The CDR3: CASSRGLARDEQYF. The CDR3 nucleotides read TGCGCCAGCAGTCGGGGACTAGCGCGAGACGAGCAGTACTTC.

The rearrangement uses TRBV30 and TRBJ1-5; D gene ambiguous. The CDR3 loop spans 17 amino acids. CDR1 is GTSNPN, CDR2 SVGIG, per germline (reference sequence). V shed 2 bases and J shed 7 bases, with 24 bases lying between them. CDR3 protein: CAWSIKEVRPFGQPQHF. The CDR3 region has the DNA TGTGCCTGGAGTATTAAGGAGGTCCGACCGTTCGGGCAGCCCCAGCATTTT.

The V call is TRBV4-1, the J call TRBJ2-7, with TRBD2 as a possible D gene (6 bases). CDR3 length equals 16 residues. The ends were cut back, 0 bases at V and 4 bases at J, with 16 bases in the middle. The germline V gene encodes CDR1 MGHRA and CDR2 YSYEKL. CDR3 loop: CASSQEGGLGVYEQYF. CDR3 nucleotide sequence: TGCGCCAGCAGCCAAGAGGGGGGTCTTGGGGTGTACGAGCAGTACTTC.